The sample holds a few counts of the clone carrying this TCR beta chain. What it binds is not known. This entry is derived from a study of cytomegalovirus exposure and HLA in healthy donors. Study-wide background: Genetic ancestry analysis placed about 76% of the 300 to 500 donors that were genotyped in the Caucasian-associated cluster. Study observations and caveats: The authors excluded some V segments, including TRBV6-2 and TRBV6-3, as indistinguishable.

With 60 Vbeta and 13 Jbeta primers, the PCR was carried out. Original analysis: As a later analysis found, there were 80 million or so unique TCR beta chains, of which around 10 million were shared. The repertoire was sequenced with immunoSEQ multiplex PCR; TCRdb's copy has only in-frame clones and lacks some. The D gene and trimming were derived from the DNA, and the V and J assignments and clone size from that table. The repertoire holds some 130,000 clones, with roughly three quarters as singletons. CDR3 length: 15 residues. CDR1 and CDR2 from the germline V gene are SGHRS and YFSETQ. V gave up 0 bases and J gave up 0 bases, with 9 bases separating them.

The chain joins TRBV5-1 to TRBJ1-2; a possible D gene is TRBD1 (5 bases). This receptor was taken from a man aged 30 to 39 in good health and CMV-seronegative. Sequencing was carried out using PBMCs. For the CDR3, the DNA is TGCGCCAGCAGCTTGGAGGCAGGGTCTAACTATGGCTACACCTTC. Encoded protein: CASSLEAGSNYGYTF.